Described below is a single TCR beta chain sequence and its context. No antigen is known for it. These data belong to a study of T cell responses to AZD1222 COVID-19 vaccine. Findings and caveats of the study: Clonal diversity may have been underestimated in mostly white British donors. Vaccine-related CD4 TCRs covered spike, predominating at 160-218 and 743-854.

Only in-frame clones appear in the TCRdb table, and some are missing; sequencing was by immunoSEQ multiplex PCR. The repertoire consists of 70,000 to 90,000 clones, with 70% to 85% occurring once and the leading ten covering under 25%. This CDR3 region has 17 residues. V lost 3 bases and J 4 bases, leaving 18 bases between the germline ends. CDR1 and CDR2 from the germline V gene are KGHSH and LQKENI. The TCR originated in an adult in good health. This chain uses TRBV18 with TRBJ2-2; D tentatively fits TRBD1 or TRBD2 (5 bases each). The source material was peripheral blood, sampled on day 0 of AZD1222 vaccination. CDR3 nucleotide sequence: TGTGCCAGCTCACCGAACAACGGGGCGACGGGCACCGGGGAGCTGTTTTTT. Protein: CASSPNNGATGTGELFF.